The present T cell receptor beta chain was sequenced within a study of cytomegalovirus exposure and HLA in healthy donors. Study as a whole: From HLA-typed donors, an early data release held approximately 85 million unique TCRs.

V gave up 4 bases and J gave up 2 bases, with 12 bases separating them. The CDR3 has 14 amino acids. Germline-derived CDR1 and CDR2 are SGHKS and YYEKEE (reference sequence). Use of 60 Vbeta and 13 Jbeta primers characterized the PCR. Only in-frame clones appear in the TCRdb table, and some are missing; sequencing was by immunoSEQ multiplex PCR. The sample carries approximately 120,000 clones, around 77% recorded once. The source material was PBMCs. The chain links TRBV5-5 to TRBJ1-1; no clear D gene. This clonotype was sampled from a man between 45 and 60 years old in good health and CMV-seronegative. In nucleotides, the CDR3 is TGTGCCAGCAGCCCGACCTCACTAAACACTGAAGCTTTCTTT. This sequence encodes CASSPTSLNTEAFF.